This record concerns one T cell receptor (beta chain) sequence. Its specificity is not known. This CDR3 spans 15 amino acids. The germline V gene has CDR1 MNHNY and CDR2 SVGAGI (reference sequence). Trimming removed 1 base from V and 7 bases from J, with 16 bases in between. Time point in this sample: week 23, last vaccination. The investigators gave 300 ug of mutant IDH1 20-mer peptide in each vaccine dose, together with topical imiquimod. The source of the sample is a study of a mutant IDH1 vaccine in newly diagnosed glioma. As for the study in general: Of the patients given treatment, approximately 60% were male and approximately 38% were female, and a mean age of around 38 years was recorded.

The method was immunoSEQ multiplex PCR; TCRdb's version includes in-frame clones alone and lacks a portion of them. The sample yields approximately 60,000 clones, around 84% seen once. The source is a man under 40 with glioma. Here the sequenced sample was PBMCs, taken from a glioma patient whose treatment included an IDH1 peptide vaccine. This sequence joins TRBV6-6 and TRBJ2-5, with D hard to call. The CDR3 bases are TGTGCCAGCAGTTACTACGGCCAACGTACGGGGACCCAGTACTTC. Translating gives CASSYYGQRTGTQYF.